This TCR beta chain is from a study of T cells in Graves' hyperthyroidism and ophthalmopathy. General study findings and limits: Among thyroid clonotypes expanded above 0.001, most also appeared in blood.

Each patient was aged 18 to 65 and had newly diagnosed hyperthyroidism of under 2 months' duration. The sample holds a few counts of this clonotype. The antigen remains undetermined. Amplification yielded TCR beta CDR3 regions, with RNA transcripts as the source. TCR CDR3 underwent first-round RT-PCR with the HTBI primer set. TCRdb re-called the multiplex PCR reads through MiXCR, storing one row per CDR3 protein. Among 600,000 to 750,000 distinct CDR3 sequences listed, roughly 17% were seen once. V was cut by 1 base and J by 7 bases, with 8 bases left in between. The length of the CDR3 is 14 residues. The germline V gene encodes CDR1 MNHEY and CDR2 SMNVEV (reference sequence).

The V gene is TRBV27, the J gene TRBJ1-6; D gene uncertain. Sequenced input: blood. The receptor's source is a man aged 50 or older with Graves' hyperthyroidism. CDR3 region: CASSLWATNSPLHF. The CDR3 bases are TGTGCCAGCAGTTTATGGGCTACCAATTCACCCCTCCACTTT.